This T cell receptor beta chain originates from a study of T cells in Graves' hyperthyroidism and ophthalmopathy. Authors of the study amplified TCR beta CDR3 regions from RNA transcripts. When the TCR CDR3 underwent first-round RT-PCR, the HTBI primer set was used. TCRdb recomputed calls from the multiplex PCR reads with MiXCR, one row per CDR3 protein. Of a few hundred thousand distinct CDR3 sequences listed, around 20% are singletons. Many counts were recorded for this clonotype. This sequence originates from a woman in her forties or fifties with Graves' hyperthyroidism. Sequenced: blood.

CDR3 DNA sequence: TGTGCCAGCAGCGAGACGGAGACCCAGTACTTC. It encodes CASSETETQYF. The chain has TRBV5-5 and TRBJ2-5; D is undetermined. V lost 4 bases, J lost 5 bases, and 6 bases lay in between. Germline assignment: CDR1 SGHKS and CDR2 YYEKEE (reference sequence). The CDR3 covers 11 residues.